Listed below are T cell receptor beta chains from one sample, sequenced in a study of blood T cell repertoires in COVID-19. Some clones are missing from TCRdb's copy, which holds only in-frame ones; the method was immunoSEQ multiplex PCR. The sample records roughly 180,000 clones, under 85% being singletons. Input material: peripheral blood. The receptors derive from a human donor in a cohort sampled during active COVID-19. Each CDR3 is given with its conserved first and last residue. The D gene is left open where the match is weak.

v_gene	j_gene	d_gene	CDR3aa
TRBV19	TRBJ2-2	NA	CASSEGRGQINTGELFF
TRBV30	TRBJ2-7	TRBD1	CAWSPPGQGYEQYF
TRBV2	TRBJ1-2	TRBD1	CASRGGQGAAYGYTF
TRBV15	TRBJ1-2	NA	CATSRDRVEGMGYTF
TRBV7-3	TRBJ2-7	TRBD2	CASSPSGARHEQYF
TRBV29-1	TRBJ2-5	NA	CSVLGALLRETQYF
TRBV25-1	TRBJ1-2	NA	CASSEYAGSYGYTF
TRBV5-1	TRBJ2-7	NA	CASSLRGSEQYF
TRBV7-3	TRBJ2-1	TRBD2	CASRPSGGDNEQFF
TRBV5-6	TRBJ2-7	NA	CASGAGRGWEQYF
TRBV7-6	TRBJ2-7	NA	CASSPSRAYISYEQYF
TRBV21-1	TRBJ1-1	NA	CASSYYRGDNEAFF
TRBV12-3/TRBV12-4	TRBJ2-7	NA	CASSSRAGYEQYF